Below, one T cell receptor beta chain is given with its context. A few counts support this clonotype. The antigen it binds to is not known. Per-nucleotide qualities are absent, and no much larger clonotype sits a single base away. To prepare the library, 5' RACE was applied. The sequencer was a NextSeq 500. To correct for sequencing error and PCR bias, the TCR library protocol tagged individual cDNA molecules with unique molecular identifiers. Both TCR alpha and beta chains were sequenced, and tight co-correlation was observed between alpha and beta sequence abundances in each sample. The paper's processing steps were these. Decombinator V4 was used to perform V gene, J gene and CDR3 annotation of TCR sequences. TCRs were defined as expanded if a significant change between any two time points was detected under a Poisson model with p below 0.0001. TCR abundances were normalised to the total number of TCRs sequenced per sample and were expressed as counts per million. TRAV1-2 paired with TRAJ12, TRAJ20 or TRAJ33 defined MAIT TCRs, while TRAV10 paired with TRAJ18 defined iNKT TCRs. VDJdb, accessed on 1 November 2021, was searched for TCRs annotated for CMV, EBV and SARS-CoV-2, and TCRs annotated for more than one antigen were excluded. TCRdb redid the processing of the public reads, applying fastp at Q25 and MiXCR, and retained in-frame beta chains. CDR3 protein duplicates are merged, each entry listing the most common genes and DNA. The V and J calls here are based on TCRdb, not the publication. This sample holds around 99,000 distinct CDR3 sequences; around 16% were observed only once. The top ten clonotypes cover approximately 5.1% of the sample.

At the junction V is shortened by 3 bases and J by 4 bases; bases outside the gene matches: 5. From the cysteine through the phenylalanine, the CDR3 covers 14 amino acids. Of the read, only the CDR3 DNA is kept; its 42 bases are in frame from base 1. The data derive from a study of early T cells in non-severe SARS-CoV-2 infection (dated by TCRdb to the early 2020s). Context from the whole study: TCR sequencing used bulk RNA from unsorted whole blood, so alpha and beta chains could not be paired.

On the study overall, not on this receptor specifically: VDJdb matching was skewed toward anti-spike CD8 responses and likely underestimated virus-specific expansions by missing private and CD4 specificities.

Set within a cohort of healthcare workers in London, UK, this nested case-control study involved weekly PCR testing of nasopharyngeal swabs along with blood sampling. Between 23 and 31 March 2020, the week of the UK lockdown, healthcare workers were enrolled and then followed up weekly for as long as 16 weeks. The chain was built from TRBV12-3 or TRBV12-4 and TRBJ2-5, with 7 junctional bases fitting TRBD1. This TCR was recovered from an adult who was a healthcare worker with PCR-confirmed SARS-CoV-2 infection or an uninfected control (not recorded which). This specimen consisted of whole blood, obtained at baseline. CDR3 protein: CASSFGQVVETQYF. The DNA sequence is given as TGTGCCAGCAGTTTTGGACAGGTGGTAGAGACCCAGTACTTC.